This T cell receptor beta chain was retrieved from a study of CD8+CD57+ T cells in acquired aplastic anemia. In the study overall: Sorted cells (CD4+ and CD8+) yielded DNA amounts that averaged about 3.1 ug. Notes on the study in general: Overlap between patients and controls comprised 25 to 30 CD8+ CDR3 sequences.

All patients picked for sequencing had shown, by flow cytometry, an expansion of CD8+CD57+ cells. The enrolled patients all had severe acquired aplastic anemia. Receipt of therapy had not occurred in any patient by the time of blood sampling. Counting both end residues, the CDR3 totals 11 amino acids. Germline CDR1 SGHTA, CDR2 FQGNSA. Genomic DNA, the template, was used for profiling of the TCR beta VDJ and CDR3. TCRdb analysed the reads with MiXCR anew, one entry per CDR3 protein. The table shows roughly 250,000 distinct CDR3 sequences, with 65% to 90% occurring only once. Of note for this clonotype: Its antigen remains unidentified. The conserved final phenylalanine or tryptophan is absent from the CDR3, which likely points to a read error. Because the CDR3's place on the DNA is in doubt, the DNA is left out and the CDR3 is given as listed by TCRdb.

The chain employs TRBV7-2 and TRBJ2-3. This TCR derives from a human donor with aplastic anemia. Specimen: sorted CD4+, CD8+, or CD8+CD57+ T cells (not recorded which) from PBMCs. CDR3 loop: CSSSLAGTPYL.